This TCR beta chain was sequenced during a study of blood T cell repertoires in COVID-19. About the research overall: Material from acute and convalescent COVID-19 was sourced from the United States, Italy and Spain. Sample material is recorded as cDNA or gDNA derived from T cells, B-cell-depleted T cells, or PBMCs.

The junction had 4 bases not matched to a gene; V was cut back by 0 bases and J by 3 bases. The germline V gene encodes CDR1 SGHRS and CDR2 YFSETQ. This CDR3 contains 16 residues. Study processing details: Counts of nucleated cells, estimated from reference gene primer amplification, were obtained. Sequencing was performed with immunoSEQ multiplex PCR; in TCRdb, only in-frame clones are kept and a portion is missing. From that table come the V and J calls and clone size; the DNA was used to work out D and trimming. This sample yields more than 95,000 clones, of which around 76% are seen a single time; 15% to 20% belongs to the top ten.

This chain connects TRBV5-1 to TRBJ1-4, with TRBD1 matching over 8 bases. The receptor comes from a woman between 65 and 79 years old with acute or convalescent COVID-19. Sequenced: peripheral blood. The CDR3 coding sequence is TGCGCCAGCAGCTTGGCCGGGACAGGTTCTAATGAAAAACTGTTTTTT. As protein: CASSLAGTGSNEKLFF.